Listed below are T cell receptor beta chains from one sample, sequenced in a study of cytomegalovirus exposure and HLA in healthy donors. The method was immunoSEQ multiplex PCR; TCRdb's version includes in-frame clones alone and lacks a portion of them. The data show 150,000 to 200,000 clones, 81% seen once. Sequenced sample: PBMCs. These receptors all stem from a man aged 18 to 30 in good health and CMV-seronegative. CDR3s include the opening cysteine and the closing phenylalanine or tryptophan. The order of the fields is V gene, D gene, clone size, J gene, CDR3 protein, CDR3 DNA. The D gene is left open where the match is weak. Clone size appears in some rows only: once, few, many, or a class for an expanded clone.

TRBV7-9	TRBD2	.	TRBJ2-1	CASSLLRGTSGSFNEQFF	TGTGCCAGCAGCTTACTTCGAGGGACTAGCGGGAGTTTCAATGAGCAGTTCTTC
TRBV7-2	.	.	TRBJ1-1	CASSLSPGQPKAFF	TGTGCCAGCAGCTTAAGTCCTGGACAGCCAAAAGCTTTCTTT
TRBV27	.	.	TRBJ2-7	CASSLSPAGIDEQYF	TGTGCCAGCAGTTTATCGCCGGCAGGGATAGACGAGCAGTACTTC
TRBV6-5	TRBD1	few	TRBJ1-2	CASSVSGTGYGYTF	TGTGCCAGCAGTGTATCCGGGACAGGCTATGGCTACACCTTC
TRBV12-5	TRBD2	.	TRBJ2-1	CASGLGLAGEMDDEQFF	TGTGCTAGTGGTTTGGGACTAGCGGGAGAAATGGACGATGAGCAGTTCTTC
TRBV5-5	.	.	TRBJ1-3	CASSLVRGGSGNTIYF	TGTGCCAGCAGCTTGGTTAGGGGCGGCTCTGGAAACACCATATATTTT
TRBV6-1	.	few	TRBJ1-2	CASTPNRAASAF	TGTGCCAGCACCCCCAACAGGGCGGCGTCCGCCTTC
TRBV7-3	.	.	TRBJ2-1	CASSLTQGNVDNEQFF	TGTGCCAGCAGCTTAACCCAGGGGAACGTAGACAATGAGCAGTTCTTC
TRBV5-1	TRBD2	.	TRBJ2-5	CASSPRTSGVETQYF	TGCGCCAGCAGCCCCAGGACTAGCGGGGTGGAGACCCAGTACTTC
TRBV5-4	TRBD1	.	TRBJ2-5	CASSLTGGWRETQYF	TGTGCCAGCAGCTTAACAGGGGGGTGGCGAGAGACCCAGTACTTC
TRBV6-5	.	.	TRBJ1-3	CASSRGQGPGNTIYF	TGTGCCAGCTCTCGCGGCCAGGGCCCTGGAAACACCATATATTTT
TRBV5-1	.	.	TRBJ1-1	CASSLAGRTEAFF	TGCGCCAGCAGCTTAGCAGGGCGGACTGAAGCTTTCTTT
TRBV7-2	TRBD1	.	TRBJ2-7	CASSPDRGDRYEQYF	TGTGCCAGCAGCCCGGACAGGGGGGACCGGTACGAGCAGTACTTC
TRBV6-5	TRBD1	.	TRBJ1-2	CASRTGTGGNYGYTF	TGTGCCAGCAGGACCGGGACAGGGGGGAACTATGGCTACACCTTC
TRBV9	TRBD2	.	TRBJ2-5	CASSSSNSGGVETQYF	TGTGCCAGCAGCTCTTCGAATAGCGGGGGCGTAGAGACCCAGTACTTC
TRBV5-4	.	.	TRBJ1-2	CASSLRGTYGYTF	TGTGCCAGCAGCTTAAGGGGAACCTATGGCTACACCTTC
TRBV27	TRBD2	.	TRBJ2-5	CASRQTSGGAAQYF	TGTGCCAGCAGACAGACTAGCGGGGGGGCGGCCCAGTACTTC
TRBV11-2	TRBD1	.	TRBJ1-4	CASSASGGKLFF	TGTGCCAGCAGCGCCTCAGGGGGAAAACTGTTTTTT
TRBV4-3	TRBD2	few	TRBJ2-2	CASSQAGASGGATGELFF	TGCGCCAGCAGCCAAGCTGGGGCTAGCGGGGGGGCGACCGGGGAGCTGTTTTTT
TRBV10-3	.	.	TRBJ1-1	CAISAGFSEAFF	TGTGCCATCAGTGCGGGTTTTTCTGAAGCTTTCTTT
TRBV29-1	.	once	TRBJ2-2	CSVEGGATNTGELFF	TGCAGCGTTGAAGGGGGAGCCACGAACACCGGGGAGCTGTTTTTT
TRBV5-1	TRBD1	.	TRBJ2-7	CASSSLTGASYEQYF	TGCGCCAGCAGCTCTCTGACAGGGGCCTCCTACGAGCAGTACTTC
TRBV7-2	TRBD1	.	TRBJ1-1	CASSQPPGQGNGMNTEAFF	TGTGCCAGCAGCCAACCTCCGGGACAGGGAAACGGGATGAACACTGAAGCTTTCTTT
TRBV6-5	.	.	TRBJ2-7	CASSYGLTYEQYF	TGTGCCAGCAGTTATGGGCTAACCTACGAGCAGTACTTC
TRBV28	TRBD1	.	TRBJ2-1	CASSQGQFMDEQFF	TGTGCCAGCAGTCAGGGACAGTTTATGGATGAGCAGTTCTTC
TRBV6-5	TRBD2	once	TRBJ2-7	CASSYITSGRVYEQYF	TGTGCCAGCAGTTATATAACTAGCGGGAGAGTCTACGAGCAGTACTTC
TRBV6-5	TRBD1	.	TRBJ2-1	CASSLGQGEYNEQFF	TGTGCCAGCAGTTTGGGACAGGGCGAGTACAATGAGCAGTTCTTC
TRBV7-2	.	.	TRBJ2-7	CASSRGFGGRAYEQYF	TGTGCCAGCAGCAGGGGGTTCGGGGGGAGGGCCTACGAGCAGTACTTC
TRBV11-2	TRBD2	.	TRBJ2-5	CASSLAGGLSGETQYF	TGTGCCAGCAGCTTAGCGGGGGGTCTCTCCGGGGAGACCCAGTACTTC
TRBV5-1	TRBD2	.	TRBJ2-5	CASSLGSGTTSETQYF	TGCGCCAGCAGCTTGGGTAGCGGGACGACCTCGGAGACCCAGTACTTC
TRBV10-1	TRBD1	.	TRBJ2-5	CASSDPGTGVLEQYF	TGCGCCAGCAGTGATCCCGGGACAGGGGTGTTAGAGCAGTACTTC
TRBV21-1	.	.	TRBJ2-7	CASSKGTGAYEQYF	TGTGCCAGCAGCAAGGGGACAGGCGCCTACGAGCAGTACTTC
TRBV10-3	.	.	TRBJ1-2	CATRGESAYGYTF	TGTGCCACCCGGGGGGAATCAGCCTATGGCTACACCTTC
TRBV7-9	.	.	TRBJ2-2	CSSSLVVNTGELFF	TGTTCCAGCAGCTTAGTAGTGAACACCGGGGAGCTGTTTTTT
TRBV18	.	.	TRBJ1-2	CASSPPGRDYGYTF	TGTGCCAGCTCACCACCGGGCAGGGACTATGGCTACACCTTC